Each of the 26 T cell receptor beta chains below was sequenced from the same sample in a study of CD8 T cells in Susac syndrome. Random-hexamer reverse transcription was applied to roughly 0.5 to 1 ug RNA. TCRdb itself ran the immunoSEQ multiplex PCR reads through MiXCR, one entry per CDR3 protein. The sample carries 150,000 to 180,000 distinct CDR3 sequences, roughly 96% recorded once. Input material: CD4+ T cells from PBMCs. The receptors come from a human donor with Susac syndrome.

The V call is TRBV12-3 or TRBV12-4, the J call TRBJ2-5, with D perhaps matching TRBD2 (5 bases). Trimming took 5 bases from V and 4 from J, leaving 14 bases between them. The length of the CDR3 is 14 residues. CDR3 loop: CASSPSPRGETQYF. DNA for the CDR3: TGTGCCAGCAGTCCTAGCCCCCGGGGAGAGACCCAGTACTTC.

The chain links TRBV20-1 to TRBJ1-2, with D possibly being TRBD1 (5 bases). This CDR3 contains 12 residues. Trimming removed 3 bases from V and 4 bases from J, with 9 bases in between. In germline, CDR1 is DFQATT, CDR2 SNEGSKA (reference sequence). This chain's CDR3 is CSARLQVYGYTF. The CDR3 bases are TGCAGTGCTAGGCTACAGGTCTATGGCTACACCTTC.

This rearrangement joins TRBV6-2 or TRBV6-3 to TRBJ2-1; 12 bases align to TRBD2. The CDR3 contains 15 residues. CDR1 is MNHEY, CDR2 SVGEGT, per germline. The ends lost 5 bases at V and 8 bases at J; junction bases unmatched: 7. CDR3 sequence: CASSDTSGGFHEQFF. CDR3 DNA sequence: TGTGCCAGCAGTGACACTAGCGGGGGGTTTCATGAGCAGTTCTTC.

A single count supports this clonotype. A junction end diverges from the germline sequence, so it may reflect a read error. CDR3 coding DNA: TGCAGCGTTCAAGACAGGGAAACGTACGAGCAGTACTTC. It specifies CSVQDRETYEQYF. The chain recombines TRBV29-1 with TRBJ2-7; 7 positions agree with TRBD1. The CDR3 sequence is 13 residues long. Germline V lookup: CDR1 SQVTM, CDR2 ANQGSEA.

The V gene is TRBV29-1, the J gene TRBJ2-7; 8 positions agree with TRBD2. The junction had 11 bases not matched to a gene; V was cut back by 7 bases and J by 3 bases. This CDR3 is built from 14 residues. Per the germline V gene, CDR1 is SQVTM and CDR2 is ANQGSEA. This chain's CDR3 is CSAGGSGLGYEQYF. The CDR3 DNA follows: TGCAGCGCCGGAGGATCGGGACTAGGCTACGAGCAGTACTTC.

Here the CDR3 reads CSARTGQNGYTF. Here the CDR3 DNA reads TGCAGTGCTAGAACGGGCCAGAATGGCTACACCTTC. This sequence joins TRBV20-1 and TRBJ1-2; D unresolved. The CDR3 runs 12 residues. The V gene lost 2 bases and the J gene lost 6 bases, with 10 bases spanning the gap. The germline V gene has CDR1 DFQATT and CDR2 SNEGSKA (reference sequence).

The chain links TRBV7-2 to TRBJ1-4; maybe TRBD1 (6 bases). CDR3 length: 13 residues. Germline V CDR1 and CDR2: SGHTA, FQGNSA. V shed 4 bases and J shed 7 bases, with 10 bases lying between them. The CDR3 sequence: CASSYTGSEKLFF. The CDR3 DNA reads TGTGCCAGCAGCTATACAGGGTCTGAAAAACTGTTTTTT.

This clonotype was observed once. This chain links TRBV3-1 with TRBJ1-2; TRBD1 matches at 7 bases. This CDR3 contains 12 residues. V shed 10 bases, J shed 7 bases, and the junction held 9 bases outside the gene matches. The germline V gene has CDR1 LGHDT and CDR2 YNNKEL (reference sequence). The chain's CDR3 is CAIRDRLFGYTF. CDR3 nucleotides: TGTGCCATCCGGGACAGACTATTTGGCTACACCTTC.

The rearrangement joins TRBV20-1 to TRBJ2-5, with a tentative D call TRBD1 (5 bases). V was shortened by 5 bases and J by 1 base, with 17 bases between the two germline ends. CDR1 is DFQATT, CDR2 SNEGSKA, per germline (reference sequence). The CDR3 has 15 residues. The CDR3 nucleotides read TGCAGTGCTGATCAGGGATTTGGTGGCCAAGAGACCCAGTACTTC. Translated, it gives CSADQGFGGQETQYF.

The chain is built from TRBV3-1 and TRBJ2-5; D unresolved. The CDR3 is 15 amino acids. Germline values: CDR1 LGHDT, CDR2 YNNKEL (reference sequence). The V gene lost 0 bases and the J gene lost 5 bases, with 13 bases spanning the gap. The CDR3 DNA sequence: TGTGCCAGCAGCCAAGACGAGGCTAGTGGTGAGACCCAGTACTTC. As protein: CASSQDEASGETQYF.

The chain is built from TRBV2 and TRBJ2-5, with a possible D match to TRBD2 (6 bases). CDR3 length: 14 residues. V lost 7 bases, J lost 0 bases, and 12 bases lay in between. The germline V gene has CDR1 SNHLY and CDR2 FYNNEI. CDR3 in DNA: TGTGCCAGCAAGGGCGGGGTCTACCAAGAGACCCAGTACTTC. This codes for CASKGGVYQETQYF.

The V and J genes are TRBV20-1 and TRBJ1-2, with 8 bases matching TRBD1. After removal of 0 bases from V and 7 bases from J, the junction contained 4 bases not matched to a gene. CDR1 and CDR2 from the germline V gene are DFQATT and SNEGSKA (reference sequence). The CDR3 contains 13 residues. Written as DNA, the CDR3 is TGCAGTGCTAGAGACAGGGGGCGCGGTGGCTACACCTTC. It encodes CSARDRGRGGYTF.

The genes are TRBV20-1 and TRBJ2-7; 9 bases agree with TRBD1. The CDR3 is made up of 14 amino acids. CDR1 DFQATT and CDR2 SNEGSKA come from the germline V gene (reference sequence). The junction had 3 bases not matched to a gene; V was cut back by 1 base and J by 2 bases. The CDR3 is CSARGTGVTYEQYF. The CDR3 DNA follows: TGCAGTGCTAGAGGGACAGGGGTGACCTACGAGCAGTACTTC.

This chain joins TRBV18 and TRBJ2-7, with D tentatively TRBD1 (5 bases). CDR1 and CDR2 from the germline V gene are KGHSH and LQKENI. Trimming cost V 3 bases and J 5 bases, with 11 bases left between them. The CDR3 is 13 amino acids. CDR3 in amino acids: CASSPGQGHEQYF. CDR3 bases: TGTGCCAGCTCACCGGGGCAGGGCCACGAGCAGTACTTC. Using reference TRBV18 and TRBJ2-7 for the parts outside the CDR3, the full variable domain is NAGVMQNPRHLVRRRGQEARLRCSPMKGHSHVYWYRQLPEEGLKFMVYLQKENIIDESGMPKERFSAEFPKEGPSILRIQQVVRGDSAAYFCASSPGQGHEQYFGPGTRLTVT.

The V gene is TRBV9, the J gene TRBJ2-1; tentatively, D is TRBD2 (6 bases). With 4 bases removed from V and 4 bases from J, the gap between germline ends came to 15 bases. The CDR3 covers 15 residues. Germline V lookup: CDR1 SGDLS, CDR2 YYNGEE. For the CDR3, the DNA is TGTGCCAGCAGCCCCCTGGGCGGAGGGTACAATGAGCAGTTCTTC. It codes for CASSPLGGGYNEQFF.

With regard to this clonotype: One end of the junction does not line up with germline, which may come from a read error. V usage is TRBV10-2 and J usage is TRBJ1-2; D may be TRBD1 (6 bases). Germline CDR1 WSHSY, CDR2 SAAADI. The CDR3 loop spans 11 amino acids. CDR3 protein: CASSRDIQPHF. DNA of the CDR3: TGCGCCAGCAGTAGGGACATCCAACCTCACTTC.

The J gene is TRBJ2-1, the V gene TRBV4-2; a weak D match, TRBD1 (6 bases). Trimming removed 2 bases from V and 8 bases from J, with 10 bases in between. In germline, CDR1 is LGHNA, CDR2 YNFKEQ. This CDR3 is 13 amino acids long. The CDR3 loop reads CASSQRAGDEQFF. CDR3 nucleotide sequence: TGTGCCAGCAGCCAAAGGGCAGGGGATGAGCAGTTCTTC.

In nucleotides, the CDR3 is TGTGCCAGCAGCTTAATTTCCCGCAGTGAAGCTTTCTTT. Its translation is CASSLISRSEAFF. The chain has TRBV7-2 and TRBJ1-1; unclear D gene. Germline V gene data show CDR1 as SGHTA and CDR2 as FQGNSA. This CDR3 has 13 residues. V gave up 2 bases and J gave up 7 bases, with 11 bases separating them.

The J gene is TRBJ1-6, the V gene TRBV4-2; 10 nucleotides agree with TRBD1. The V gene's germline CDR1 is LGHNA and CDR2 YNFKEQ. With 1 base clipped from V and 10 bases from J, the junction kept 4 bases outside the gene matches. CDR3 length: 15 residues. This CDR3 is CASSQGTGGSSPLHF. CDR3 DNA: TGTGCCAGCAGCCAAGGGACAGGGGGGAGCTCACCCCTCCACTTT.

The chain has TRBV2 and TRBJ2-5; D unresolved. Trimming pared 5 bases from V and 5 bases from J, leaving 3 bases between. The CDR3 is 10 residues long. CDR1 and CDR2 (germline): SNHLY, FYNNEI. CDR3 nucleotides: TGTGCCAGCAGTCGGGAGACCCAGTACTTC. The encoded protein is CASSRETQYF.

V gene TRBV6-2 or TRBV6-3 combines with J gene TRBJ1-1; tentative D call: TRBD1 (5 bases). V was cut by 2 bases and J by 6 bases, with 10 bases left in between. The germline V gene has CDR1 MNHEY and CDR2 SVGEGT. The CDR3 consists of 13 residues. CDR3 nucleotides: TGTGCCAGCAGTTACCGGTTACAGGCTGAAGCTTTCTTT. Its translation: CASSYRLQAEAFF.

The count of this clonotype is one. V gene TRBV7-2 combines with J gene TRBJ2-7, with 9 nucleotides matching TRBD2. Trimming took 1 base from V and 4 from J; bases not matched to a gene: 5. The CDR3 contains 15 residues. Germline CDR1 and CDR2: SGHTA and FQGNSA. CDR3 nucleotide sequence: TGTGCCAGCAGCTTAGTCCCAGCGGGGGGTTACGAGCAGTACTTC. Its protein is CASSLVPAGGYEQYF.

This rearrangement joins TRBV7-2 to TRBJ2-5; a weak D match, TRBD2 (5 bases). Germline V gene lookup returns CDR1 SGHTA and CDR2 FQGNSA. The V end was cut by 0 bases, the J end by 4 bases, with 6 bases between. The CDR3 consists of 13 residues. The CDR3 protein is CASSLARAETQYF. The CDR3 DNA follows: TGTGCCAGCAGCTTAGCGAGGGCAGAGACCCAGTACTTC.

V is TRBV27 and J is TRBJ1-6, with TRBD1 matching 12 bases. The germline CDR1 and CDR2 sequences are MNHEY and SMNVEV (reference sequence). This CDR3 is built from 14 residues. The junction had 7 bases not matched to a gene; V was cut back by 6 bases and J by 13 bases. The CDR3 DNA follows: TGTGCCAGCAGCCAAAGGGACAGGGGGCTCCCCCTCCACTTT. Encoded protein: CASSQRDRGLPLHF.

The CDR3, as DNA: TGTGCCAGCACCCCAGGCGCGGCTAGCGGGGGCAATGAGCAGTTCTTC. Protein: CASTPGAASGGNEQFF. This chain links TRBV25-1 with TRBJ2-1; 10 bases match TRBD2. Germline CDR1 MGHDK, CDR2 SYGVNS. The CDR3 covers 16 residues. The ends lost 7 bases at V and 6 bases at J; junction bases unmatched: 12.

CDR3 amino acids: CASSFGLGAGSNQPQHF. In DNA form, the CDR3 reads TGTGCCAGCAGCTTCGGGCTGGGGGCGGGAAGCAATCAGCCCCAGCATTTT. The J gene is TRBJ1-5, the V gene TRBV7-8, with D possibly matching TRBD1 (6 bases). V gave up 3 bases and J gave up 1 base, with 16 bases separating them. CDR3 size: 17 residues. The germline V gene encodes CDR1 SGHVS and CDR2 FQNEAQ.